This T cell receptor (beta chain) is from a study of T cells after yellow fever vaccination. CDR1 and CDR2 from the germline V gene are LGHNA and YNFKEQ. This CDR3 contains 17 residues. The germline V and J ends were trimmed by 0 bases and 2 bases, with 15 bases remaining between them. This clonotype showed up just a few times. TCRdb re-derived calls from the 5' RACE reads in MiXCR, one entry per CDR3 protein. The data show about 340,000 distinct CDR3 sequences, around 13% seen once. The rearrangement links TRBV4-2 to TRBJ2-3, with D unresolved. This clonotype was obtained from a man younger than 35 who received the YFV17D yellow fever vaccine. The sequencing here drew on CD4+ T cells sorted from PBMCs, taken 15 days after the yellow fever booster vaccination. The CDR3 DNA reads TGTGCCAGCAGCCAAGAAAATGGCAGGCCGTTCACAGATACGCAGTATTTT. Amino acids: CASSQENGRPFTDTQYF.